Listed below are T cell receptor beta chains from one sample, sequenced in a study of T cell repertoires in cytomegalovirus infection. No antigens are known for them. TCRdb itself ran the reads through MiXCR, one entry per CDR3 protein. The data hold 570,000 or so distinct CDR3 sequences, with under 45% observed a single time. The sample here was cultured PBMCs, taken from culture after CMV antigen stimulation. The receptor source for this set is a human donor in good health (CMV status not recorded). Some clones in this sample may be carry-over from other donors' samples. The CDR3 runs from the conserved cysteine through the conserved F or W. Each record gives: V gene, D gene, clone size, J gene, CDR3 DNA, CDR3 protein. D genes are given only for firm matches. Not all rows give a size; the values are once, few, many and, for expanded clones, a class.

v_gene: TRBV19; d_gene: .; abundance: .; j_gene: TRBJ1-1; CDR3nt: TGTGCCAGTAGGGGCCCCAAGGGGAGGACTGAAGCTTTCTTT; CDR3aa: CASRGPKGRTEAFF
v_gene: TRBV7-6; d_gene: TRBD2; abundance: many; j_gene: TRBJ2-2; CDR3nt: TGTGCCAGCAGCTCGCGACTAGCGGGAGGGCCTGGTACCGGGGAGCTGTTTTTT; CDR3aa: CASSSRLAGGPGTGELFF
v_gene: TRBV19; d_gene: .; abundance: .; j_gene: TRBJ1-5; CDR3nt: TGTGCCAGTAGCGATCAGTGGTTTGGGGATCAGCCCCAGCATTTT; CDR3aa: CASSDQWFGDQPQHF
v_gene: TRBV12-5; d_gene: .; abundance: few; j_gene: TRBJ2-2; CDR3nt: TGTGCTAGTGGTCCCTCGGGGACCGGGGAGCTGTTTTTT; CDR3aa: CASGPSGTGELFF
v_gene: TRBV2; d_gene: .; abundance: .; j_gene: TRBJ2-5; CDR3nt: TGTGCCAGCAGGTCCGGGGGGACCCAGTACTTC; CDR3aa: CASRSGGTQYF
v_gene: TRBV20-1; d_gene: TRBD1; abundance: few; j_gene: TRBJ1-5; CDR3nt: TGCAGTGCTCTACCGGGGACAGCGAATCAGCCCCAGCATTTT; CDR3aa: CSALPGTANQPQHF
v_gene: TRBV7-2; d_gene: TRBD1; abundance: .; j_gene: TRBJ2-7; CDR3nt: TGTGCCAGCTCCGACAGGGTAACCTACGAGCAGTACTTC; CDR3aa: CASSDRVTYEQYF
v_gene: TRBV7-2; d_gene: TRBD2; abundance: many; j_gene: TRBJ2-7; CDR3nt: TGTGCCAGCAGCTTCTTACCGGGACTACACTACGAGCAGTACTTC; CDR3aa: CASSFLPGLHYEQYF
v_gene: TRBV7-2; d_gene: TRBD2; abundance: many; j_gene: TRBJ2-3; CDR3nt: TGTGCCAGCAGATCGGGCGGCGGGGGGGCCGGAGATACGCAGTATTTT; CDR3aa: CASRSGGGGAGDTQYF
v_gene: TRBV19; d_gene: .; abundance: .; j_gene: TRBJ1-2; CDR3nt: TGTGCCAGTAGTCCAGGACACTCCAACTATGGCTACACCTTC; CDR3aa: CASSPGHSNYGYTF
v_gene: TRBV7-2; d_gene: .; abundance: many; j_gene: TRBJ1-2; CDR3nt: TGTGCCAGCAGCCTACACCCGGGACTGCACAACTATGGCTACACCTTC; CDR3aa: CASSLHPGLHNYGYTF
v_gene: TRBV6-5; d_gene: TRBD1; abundance: few; j_gene: TRBJ1-6; CDR3nt: TGTGCCAGCAGTTCATGGACAGGGTATTCACCCCTCCACTTT; CDR3aa: CASSSWTGYSPLHF
v_gene: TRBV7-8; d_gene: TRBD1; abundance: few; j_gene: TRBJ2-1; CDR3nt: TGTGCCAGCACCGAGCGACGGGACAGCTATAGGCATGAGCAGTTCTTC; CDR3aa: CASTERRDSYRHEQFF
v_gene: TRBV7-9; d_gene: .; abundance: .; j_gene: TRBJ1-1; CDR3nt: TGTGCCAGCGCAGCGCGGAACACTGAAGCTTTCTTT; CDR3aa: CASAARNTEAFF
v_gene: TRBV7-6; d_gene: .; abundance: .; j_gene: TRBJ2-1; CDR3nt: TGTGCCAGCAGCCCGTGGGCACGGGGGAATGAGCAGTTCTTC; CDR3aa: CASSPWARGNEQFF
v_gene: TRBV20-1; d_gene: .; abundance: .; j_gene: TRBJ2-3; CDR3nt: TGCAGTGCTAGTTACCAGGCTAGCACAGATACGCAGTATTTT; CDR3aa: CSASYQASTDTQYF
v_gene: TRBV12-3/TRBV12-4; d_gene: .; abundance: .; j_gene: TRBJ2-2; CDR3nt: TGTGCCAGCAGTCTCAGCTACACCGGGGAGCTGTTTTTT; CDR3aa: CASSLSYTGELFF
v_gene: TRBV5-5; d_gene: .; abundance: .; j_gene: TRBJ1-4; CDR3nt: TGTGCCAGCAGCGTAGCCTCGGAACTGTTTTTT; CDR3aa: CASSVASELFF
v_gene: TRBV6-2/TRBV6-3; d_gene: .; abundance: few; j_gene: TRBJ1-1; CDR3nt: TGTGCCAGCAGCATGCAACAGAACACTGAAGCTTTCTTT; CDR3aa: CASSMQQNTEAFF
v_gene: TRBV10-3; d_gene: .; abundance: .; j_gene: TRBJ2-3; CDR3nt: TGTGCCATCAGTGAGTCGGGGGCCCTCCGAAGAGATACGCAGTATTTT; CDR3aa: CAISESGALRRDTQYF
v_gene: TRBV11-2; d_gene: .; abundance: few; j_gene: TRBJ2-1; CDR3nt: TGTGCCACTTCAAGACCGTCAATTTCCTACAATGAGCAGTTCTTC; CDR3aa: CATSRPSISYNEQFF
v_gene: TRBV5-1; d_gene: .; abundance: once; j_gene: TRBJ2-3; CDR3nt: TGCGCCAGCAGCTTGGAAGGCCCCGGAACCACAGATACGCAGTATTTT; CDR3aa: CASSLEGPGTTDTQYF
v_gene: TRBV7-8; d_gene: .; abundance: .; j_gene: TRBJ1-5; CDR3nt: TGTGCCAGCAGCTTAGAGACGGGGGCAAATCAGCCCCAGCATTTT; CDR3aa: CASSLETGANQPQHF
v_gene: TRBV5-5; d_gene: TRBD1; abundance: .; j_gene: TRBJ2-1; CDR3nt: TGTGCCAGCAGCCCCAAACAGGGGGCCTACTCCTACAATGAGCAGTTCTTC; CDR3aa: CASSPKQGAYSYNEQFF
v_gene: TRBV7-2; d_gene: TRBD1; abundance: few; j_gene: TRBJ1-2; CDR3nt: TGTGCCAGCAGCTTGAGACAGGGGATTGGCTACACCTTC; CDR3aa: CASSLRQGIGYTF
v_gene: TRBV28; d_gene: .; abundance: .; j_gene: TRBJ2-3; CDR3nt: TGTGCCAGCAGTTTACGCTGGCGGCGGGGCAGCTGGGACACAGATACGCAGTATTTT; CDR3aa: CASSLRWRRGSWDTDTQYF
v_gene: TRBV4-1; d_gene: .; abundance: .; j_gene: TRBJ2-7; CDR3nt: TGCGCCAGCAGCCAAGGAATGGGTACTGGAGAGCAGTACTTC; CDR3aa: CASSQGMGTGEQYF
v_gene: TRBV5-6; d_gene: .; abundance: once; j_gene: TRBJ1-6; CDR3nt: TGTGCCAGCAGCCTCAGGGGCATTGATTCACCCCTCCACTTT; CDR3aa: CASSLRGIDSPLHF
v_gene: TRBV6-5; d_gene: TRBD1; abundance: few; j_gene: TRBJ1-2; CDR3nt: TGTGCCAGCAGTTATGGGACAGGGGACTATGGCTACACCTTC; CDR3aa: CASSYGTGDYGYTF
v_gene: TRBV7-2; d_gene: .; abundance: .; j_gene: TRBJ2-5; CDR3nt: TGTGCCAGCAGCTTAACAAGGGACACAGGGCTGCAGACCCAGTACTTC; CDR3aa: CASSLTRDTGLQTQYF
v_gene: TRBV10-3; d_gene: .; abundance: once; j_gene: TRBJ2-1; CDR3nt: TGTGCCATCAGTGACAGGGCTGCCTACAATGAGCAGTTCTTC; CDR3aa: CAISDRAAYNEQFF
v_gene: TRBV27; d_gene: .; abundance: few; j_gene: TRBJ2-4; CDR3nt: TGTGCCAGCAGTTTTCGAGGTGACATTCAGTACTTC; CDR3aa: CASSFRGDIQYF
v_gene: TRBV25-1; d_gene: .; abundance: .; j_gene: TRBJ1-4; CDR3nt: TGTGCCAGCAGTGACGGCCCAGTGGATGAAAAACTGTTTTTT; CDR3aa: CASSDGPVDEKLFF
v_gene: TRBV5-6; d_gene: .; abundance: .; j_gene: TRBJ1-2; CDR3nt: TGTGCCAGCAGCCCCGTGCGTAACCCCTATGGCTACACCTTC; CDR3aa: CASSPVRNPYGYTF
v_gene: TRBV6-6; d_gene: TRBD1; abundance: .; j_gene: TRBJ1-5; CDR3nt: TGTGCCAGCAGCTGGACAGGGGGTCAGCCCCAGCATTTT; CDR3aa: CASSWTGGQPQHF
v_gene: TRBV7-2; d_gene: .; abundance: many; j_gene: TRBJ2-3; CDR3nt: TGTGCCAGCAGGACGGGCAGCACAGATACGCAGTATTTT; CDR3aa: CASRTGSTDTQYF
v_gene: TRBV7-2; d_gene: TRBD1; abundance: .; j_gene: TRBJ2-7; CDR3nt: TGTGCCAGCAGCCCTACATCCGGGACAGCCACCTACGAGCAGTACTTC; CDR3aa: CASSPTSGTATYEQYF
v_gene: TRBV7-2; d_gene: .; abundance: many; j_gene: TRBJ1-3; CDR3nt: TGTGCCAGCAGCTTAGCGTGGGGAGCAAGCTCTGGAAACACCATATATTTT; CDR3aa: CASSLAWGASSGNTIYF
v_gene: TRBV18; d_gene: TRBD2; abundance: .; j_gene: TRBJ2-1; CDR3nt: TGTGCCAGCTCCCCCCCAGGCGGGAGTAGGGATGAGCAGTTCTTC; CDR3aa: CASSPPGGSRDEQFF
v_gene: TRBV7-8; d_gene: TRBD1; abundance: .; j_gene: TRBJ2-5; CDR3nt: TGTGCCAGCAGCAAATCAGGGGGCGGGAAGGAGACCCAGTACTTC; CDR3aa: CASSKSGGGKETQYF
v_gene: TRBV11-2; d_gene: .; abundance: .; j_gene: TRBJ2-3; CDR3nt: TGTGCCAGCAGCTTAGATCCCCAGGGCCTAGGGCTGAAAGATACGCAGTATTTT; CDR3aa: CASSLDPQGLGLKDTQYF
v_gene: TRBV7-8; d_gene: TRBD1; abundance: few; j_gene: TRBJ1-5; CDR3nt: TGTGCCAGCAGCCACCGACGCAGACAGGGTGGGAGCAATCAGCCCCAGCATTTT; CDR3aa: CASSHRRRQGGSNQPQHF
v_gene: TRBV7-2; d_gene: .; abundance: .; j_gene: TRBJ2-4; CDR3nt: TGTGCCAGCAGCCCCGACATCCTACCCCTATACTTC; CDR3aa: CASSPDILPLYF
v_gene: TRBV6-2/TRBV6-3; d_gene: TRBD2; abundance: few; j_gene: TRBJ2-5; CDR3nt: TGTGCCAGCAGTTACGCCGGGACTAGCGGGGCAAAGTACCAAGAGACCCAGTACTTC; CDR3aa: CASSYAGTSGAKYQETQYF
v_gene: TRBV7-2; d_gene: .; abundance: .; j_gene: TRBJ1-2; CDR3nt: TGTGCCAGCAGCTTAGGCAGCCAGACCTTTAGTGGCTACACCTTC; CDR3aa: CASSLGSQTFSGYTF
v_gene: TRBV7-2; d_gene: .; abundance: few; j_gene: TRBJ1-6; CDR3nt: TGTGCCAGCAGCTTAGAGAGGGATTCACCCCTCCACTTT; CDR3aa: CASSLERDSPLHF
v_gene: TRBV2; d_gene: .; abundance: few; j_gene: TRBJ1-3; CDR3nt: TGTGCCAGCAGTGGGCAGGGTTCCATATATTTT; CDR3aa: CASSGQGSIYF
v_gene: TRBV12-3/TRBV12-4; d_gene: .; abundance: .; j_gene: TRBJ2-5; CDR3nt: TGTGCCAGCAGTTTAAGGGGCGGCCGTCGAGAGACCCAGTACTTC; CDR3aa: CASSLRGGRRETQYF
v_gene: TRBV6-2/TRBV6-3; d_gene: .; abundance: .; j_gene: TRBJ1-2; CDR3nt: TGCGGGACACAAGCTAACTATGGCTACACCTTC; CDR3aa: CGTQANYGYTF
v_gene: TRBV12-3/TRBV12-4; d_gene: TRBD1; abundance: few; j_gene: TRBJ2-3; CDR3nt: TGTGCCAGCAGTTCCGGGACAGGGTACACAGATACGCAGTATTTT; CDR3aa: CASSSGTGYTDTQYF
v_gene: TRBV7-9; d_gene: TRBD1; abundance: few; j_gene: TRBJ1-1; CDR3nt: TGTGCCAGCAGCTGGGACAGGGGGCCCACTGAAGCTTTCTTT; CDR3aa: CASSWDRGPTEAFF
v_gene: TRBV6-2/TRBV6-3; d_gene: .; abundance: .; j_gene: TRBJ2-1; CDR3nt: TGTGCCAGCAGATCCGAGGGTACGCAGTTCTTC; CDR3aa: CASRSEGTQFF
v_gene: TRBV6-2/TRBV6-3; d_gene: TRBD2; abundance: .; j_gene: TRBJ2-7; CDR3nt: TGTGCCAGCAGTTACGTCCTAGCGGGAGGGCCAGGTTGGAATTACGAGCAGTACTTC; CDR3aa: CASSYVLAGGPGWNYEQYF